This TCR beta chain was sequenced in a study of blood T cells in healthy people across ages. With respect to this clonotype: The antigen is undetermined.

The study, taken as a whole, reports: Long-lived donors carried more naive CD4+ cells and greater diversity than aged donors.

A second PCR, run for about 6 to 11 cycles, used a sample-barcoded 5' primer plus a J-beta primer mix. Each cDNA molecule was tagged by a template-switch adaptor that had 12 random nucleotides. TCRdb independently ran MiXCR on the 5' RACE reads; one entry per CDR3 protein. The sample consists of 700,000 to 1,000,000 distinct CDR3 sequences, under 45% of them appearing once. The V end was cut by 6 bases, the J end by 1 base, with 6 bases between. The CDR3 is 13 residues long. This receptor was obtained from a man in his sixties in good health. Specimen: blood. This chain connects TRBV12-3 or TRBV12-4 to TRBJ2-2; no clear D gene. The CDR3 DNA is TGTGCCAGCAGGCTACGGAACACCGGGGAGCTGTTTTTT. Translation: CASRLRNTGELFF.